This record covers a single T cell receptor beta chain. Its antigen is not known. Profiled with immunoSEQ multiplex PCR; TCRdb holds only in-frame clones, not every one. Here the sample spans nearly 25,000 clones, less than 75% being singletons. This record belongs to a study of CD4 T cells in relation to SARS-CoV-2 and coronaviruses. Study details: After roughly eleven days of antigen culture, PBMC TCR beta CDR3s were sequenced. Controls used an HIV-1 Nef peptide pool or no peptide. Study conclusions and caveats: Samples before the pandemic and after infection were not matched within any donor.

CD4+ T cells from unexposed donors were obtained before the COVID-19 pandemic (2011-2018). CD4+ T cells were isolated from the cells after roughly 11 days of culture. Cultures received half-medium IL-2 refreshes on days 3 and 7. This CDR3 is built from 14 residues. Unmatched junction bases numbered 6, after V lost 3 bases and J lost 5 bases. CDR1 is MNHNS and CDR2 is SASEGT in the germline V gene. Sequencing was done on a sample of CD4+ T cells from PBMCs, cultured in vitro. This receptor was taken from a human donor in good health. The rearrangement links TRBV6-1 to TRBJ1-2, with 7 bases fitting TRBD1. The CDR3 DNA follows: TGTGCCAGCAGTGAGGAGGGGGCTCTGTATGGCTACACCTTC. Its protein is CASSEEGALYGYTF.